This T cell receptor beta chain was captured by sequencing in a study of blood T cell repertoires in COVID-19. About the study: Samples of COVID-19 (acute and convalescent) were obtained from the United States, Italy and Spain.

This clone was recorded a few times. Sequencing was performed with immunoSEQ multiplex PCR; in TCRdb, only in-frame clones are kept and a portion is missing. The top ten clones hold around 3.7% of a sample with approximately 100,000 clones, roughly 90% of them seen once. The CDR3 has 14 amino acids. Germline-derived CDR1 and CDR2 are LGHDT and YNNKEL (reference sequence). The ends were cut back, 5 bases at V and 5 bases at J, with 15 bases in the middle. The sequenced sample consisted of peripheral blood. The V gene is TRBV3-1 (or the pseudogene TRBV3-2), the J gene TRBJ1-1; D remains ambiguous. The receptor comes from a woman aged 60-70 years with acute or convalescent COVID-19. The CDR3 coding sequence is TGTGCCAGCAGCGACGGGTGGCAATTGACTGAAGCTTTCTTT. It encodes CASSDGWQLTEAFF.